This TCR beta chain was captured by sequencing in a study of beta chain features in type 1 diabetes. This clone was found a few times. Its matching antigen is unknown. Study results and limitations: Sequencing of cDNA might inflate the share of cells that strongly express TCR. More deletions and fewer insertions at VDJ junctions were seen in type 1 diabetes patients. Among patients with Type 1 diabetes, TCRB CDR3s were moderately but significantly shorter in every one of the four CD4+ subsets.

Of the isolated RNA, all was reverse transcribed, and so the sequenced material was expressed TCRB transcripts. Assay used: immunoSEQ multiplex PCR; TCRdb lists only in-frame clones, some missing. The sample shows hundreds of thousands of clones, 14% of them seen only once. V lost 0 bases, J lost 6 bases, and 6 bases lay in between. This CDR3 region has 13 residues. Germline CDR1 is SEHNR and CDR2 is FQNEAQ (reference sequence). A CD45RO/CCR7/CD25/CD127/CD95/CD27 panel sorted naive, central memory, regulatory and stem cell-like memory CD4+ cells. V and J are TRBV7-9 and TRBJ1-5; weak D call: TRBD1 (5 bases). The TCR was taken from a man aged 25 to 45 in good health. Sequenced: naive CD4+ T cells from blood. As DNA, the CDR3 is TGTGCCAGCAGCTTAGCAGACAGTCAGCCCCAGCATTTT. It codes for CASSLADSQPQHF.